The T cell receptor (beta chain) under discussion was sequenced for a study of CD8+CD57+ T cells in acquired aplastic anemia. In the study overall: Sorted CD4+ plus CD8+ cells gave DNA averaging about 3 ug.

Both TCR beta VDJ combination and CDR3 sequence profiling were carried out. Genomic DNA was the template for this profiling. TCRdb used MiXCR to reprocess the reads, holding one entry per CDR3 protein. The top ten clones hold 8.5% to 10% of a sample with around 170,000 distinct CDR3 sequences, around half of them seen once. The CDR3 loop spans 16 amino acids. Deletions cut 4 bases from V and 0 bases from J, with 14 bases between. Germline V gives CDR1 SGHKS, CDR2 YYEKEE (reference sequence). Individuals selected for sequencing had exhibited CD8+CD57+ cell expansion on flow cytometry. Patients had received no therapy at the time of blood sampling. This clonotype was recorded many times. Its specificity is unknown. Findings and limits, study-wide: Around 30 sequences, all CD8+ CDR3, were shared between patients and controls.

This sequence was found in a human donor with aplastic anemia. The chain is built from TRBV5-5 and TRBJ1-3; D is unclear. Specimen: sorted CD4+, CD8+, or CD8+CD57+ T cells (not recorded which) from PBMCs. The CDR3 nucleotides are TGTGCCAGCAGCATTCATAGGGCTTACTCTGGAAACACCATATATTTT. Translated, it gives CASSIHRAYSGNTIYF.